Listed here is a single T cell receptor (beta chain). Its antigen is unidentified. This sample's treatment: some 19 received Ad26.COV2.S at low or high dose, single or two shots; roughly five received placebo; per-sample allocation not given. Sampling took place 63 days after the first vaccine or placebo injection. Recruitment in Boston yielded a donor of adult age, 18-55 years. The CDR3 has 16 residues. The sample comes from a study of Ad26.COV2.S vaccination and SARS-CoV-2 variants. Study context: Recipients of Ad26.COV2.S got it intramuscularly, once or twice 56 days apart. Study-level findings and limits: Compared with placebo recipients, vaccine recipients had higher spike-specific TCR breadth. Similar non-spike TCR breadth was observed in recipients of vaccine and of placebo.

Assay: immunoSEQ multiplex PCR; the TCRdb copy retains only in-frame clones and omits some. The top ten clones hold around 6.6% of a sample with around 340,000 clones, 88% of them seen once. The sequenced sample was peripheral blood, obtained in a trial of Ad26.COV2.S vaccine versus placebo. The TCR was taken from a person between 18 and 59 years old who received the Ad26.COV2.S COVID-19 vaccine or a placebo. This sequence joins TRBV21-1 and TRBJ1-3. TRBV21-1 is an annotated pseudogene. The CDR3 is CARTYRNGASGNTIYF. The CDR3 DNA reads as TGTGCCAGAACCTACAGGAACGGGGCCTCTGGAAACACCATATATTTT.